A few counts support the clone carrying this T cell receptor beta chain. Its antigen is unknown. Use of 60 Vbeta and 13 Jbeta primers characterized the PCR. The protocol was immunoSEQ multiplex PCR, while the TCRdb copy is restricted to in-frame clones and leaves out a portion. This sample carries around 110,000 clones, roughly four fifths of them seen once, and the ten largest clones take less than 2%. This entry is derived from a study of cytomegalovirus exposure and HLA in healthy donors. Findings and limits, study-wide: There were some V segments, including TRBV6-2 and TRBV6-3, excluded as indistinguishable. A later analysis linked a missense variant in DCLRE1C to the trimming of TCR beta V and J genes.

Germline V gene sequence: CDR1 KGHSH, CDR2 LQKENI. The CDR3 extends over 19 amino acids. V shed 3 bases, J shed 7 bases, and the junction held 22 bases outside the gene matches. Sample: PBMCs. The rearrangement joins TRBV18 to TRBJ2-7; 9 bases line up with TRBD2. The clonotype was recovered from a man between 45 and 60 years old in good health and CMV-seronegative. CDR3 coding DNA: TGTGCCAGCTCACCCCGGCGTGGGCTAGCGGGGCTTGGAAGGGGGGAGCAGTACTTC. This sequence encodes CASSPRRGLAGLGRGEQYF.